The 22 T cell receptor beta chains in this list originate from one sample, sequenced in a study of CD8 T cells in ankylosing spondylitis. Their recognized antigens are unknown. TCRdb re-derived calls from the 5' RACE reads in MiXCR, one entry per CDR3 protein. The sample carries fewer than 550,000 distinct CDR3 sequences, about 5% recorded once. Findings and limits, study-wide: Seven to nine highly homologous variants made up a TCR beta motif that seemed to typify ankylosing spondylitis blood.

The material sequenced was blood, either unsorted or a sorted T cell fraction (not recorded which). Receptor source: a male donor with ankylosing spondylitis.

This clonotype came up many times. V gene TRBV29-1 combines with J gene TRBJ2-7, with 12 bases that match TRBD1. The V segment lost 1 base and the J segment 3 bases; nucleotides outside the gene matches: 4. The CDR3 contains 15 residues. Germline assignment: CDR1 SQVTM and CDR2 ANQGSEA. The CDR3 sequence is CSVEGGQGANYEQYF. The CDR3 region has the DNA TGCAGCGTTGAAGGGGGACAGGGGGCAAACTACGAGCAGTACTTC.

This clonotype has just a few counts. This chain uses TRBV5-1 with TRBJ2-2, with TRBD1 matching 7 bases. The V and J ends lost 0 bases and 7 bases, in that order; junction bases with no gene match: 9. There are 16 residues in the CDR3. In germline, CDR1 is SGHRS, CDR2 YFSETQ. In DNA, the CDR3 is TGCGCCAGCAGCTTGGGGGACAGAGAATCTCACGGGGAGCTGTTTTTT. It codes for CASSLGDRESHGELFF.

This clonotype was picked up many times. This chain connects TRBV7-2 to TRBJ1-2, with D maybe TRBD1 (5 bases). Trimming removed 1 base at V and 4 bases at J, with 16 bases between. The CDR3 loop spans 16 amino acids. Germline assignment: CDR1 SGHTA and CDR2 FQGNSA. The CDR3, as DNA: TGTGCCAGCAGCTTAGAATCTGCCAGGGTGACCTATGGCTACACCTTC. Translating gives CASSLESARVTYGYTF.

This clonotype is a singleton in its sample. The genes are TRBV18 and TRBJ1-1; unclear D gene. The germline CDR1 and CDR2 sequences are KGHSH and LQKENI. V lost 8 bases and J 4 bases, leaving 17 bases between the germline ends. CDR3 length: 14 residues. Written as DNA, the CDR3 is TGTGCCAGCGGGAGTAGTTGGGGTGGCACTGAAGCTTTCTTT. Its translation is CASGSSWGGTEAFF.

At least ten counts were recorded for this clonotype. The chain employs TRBV12-3 or TRBV12-4 and TRBJ2-7; 7 bases match TRBD1. The ends lost 6 bases at V and 3 bases at J; junction bases unmatched: 11. This CDR3 comprises 15 residues. CDR3 residues: CASRFEGAHSYEQYF. The CDR3 nucleotides are TGTGCCAGCAGGTTTGAGGGGGCCCATAGCTACGAGCAGTACTTC.

This clonotype came up many times. The CDR3 sequence: CASSYLTGANEQFF. The CDR3 nucleotides are TGCGCCAGCAGCTACTTGACAGGGGCGAATGAGCAGTTCTTC. The chain has TRBV5-1 and TRBJ2-1, with TRBD1 matching over 8 bases. The trim removed 3 bases at V and 7 bases at J, leaving 6 bases unmatched. Germline assignment: CDR1 SGHRS and CDR2 YFSETQ. There are 14 residues in the CDR3.

This clonotype was seen many times. This sequence joins TRBV7-2 and TRBJ1-4, with 7 bases that match TRBD1. V lost 3 bases and J lost 8; bases outside the gene matches: 6. The CDR3 is 14 residues long. The germline V gene encodes CDR1 SGHTA and CDR2 FQGNSA. The CDR3 spells CASSFYQGVEKLFF. The CDR3 nucleotides are TGTGCCAGCAGCTTTTATCAGGGGGTGGAAAAACTGTTTTTT.

As to this clonotype: This may come from a read error, since a much larger clone is one base off. The chain joins TRBV6-5 to TRBJ2-6; 7 bases are shared with TRBD2. From germline, CDR1 is MNHEY and CDR2 SVGAGI. The J segment lost 2 bases and the V segment lost 1 base, leaving 2 bases of the junction unmatched. The CDR3 runs 16 residues. The CDR3 sequence is CASSYLGGAGANVLTF. The CDR3 coding sequence is TGTGCCAGCAGTTACTTGGGAGGGGCTGGGGCCAACGTCCTGACTTTC.

At least ten counts were recorded for this clonotype. The CDR3 DNA follows: TGTGCCAGCAGCGACGGAAGAGGCGCAGATACGCAGTATTTT. This sequence encodes CASSDGRGADTQYF. The rearrangement links TRBV9 to TRBJ2-3; no firm D call. Trimming removed 3 bases from V and 4 bases from J, with 12 bases in between. The CDR3 is 14 amino acids. Germline V gene lookup returns CDR1 SGDLS and CDR2 YYNGEE.

This clonotype was seen repeatedly, ten times or more. This sequence joins TRBV29-1 and TRBJ1-2; D not resolved. Germline V gene lookup returns CDR1 SQVTM and CDR2 ANQGSEA. The V and J ends lost 4 bases and 5 bases respectively, with 11 bases between them. This CDR3 is built from 12 residues. The CDR3 loop is CSVVAAGYGYTF. The CDR3 DNA reads as TGCAGCGTTGTGGCTGCCGGGTATGGCTACACCTTC.

This clonotype occurred many times. The chain links TRBV12-3 or TRBV12-4 to TRBJ1-2; TRBD1 agrees at 8 bases. The junction had 10 bases not matched to a gene; V was cut back by 3 bases and J by 7 bases. The CDR3 covers 15 residues. CDR3 amino acids: CASSFRGRGFVGYTF. The CDR3 DNA sequence: TGTGCCAGCAGTTTCAGGGGGCGAGGGTTCGTTGGCTACACCTTC.

This clonotype was observed at least ten times. This chain uses TRBV11-2 with TRBJ1-1, with D unresolved. Germline V gene sequence: CDR1 SGHAT, CDR2 FQNNGV. The CDR3 has 13 residues. V lost 1 base, J lost 11 bases, and 14 bases lay in between. The CDR3 DNA reads TGTGCCAGCAGCTTAGGGTCTGAGATCGCGGCTTTCTTT. Translating gives CASSLGSEIAAFF.

There are many counts of this clonotype. The chain recombines TRBV24-1 with TRBJ2-1; 8 bases are a match to TRBD2. Germline-derived CDR1 and CDR2 are KGHDR and SFDVKD. The length of the CDR3 is 17 residues. Trimming took 4 bases from V and 2 from J; bases not matched to a gene: 9. In nucleotides, the CDR3 is TGTGCCACCAGTGAATTTGGAGCGGGAGTTACCTACAATGAGCAGTTCTTC. Its protein product is CATSEFGAGVTYNEQFF.

This clonotype has a handful of counts. The V call is TRBV20-1, the J call TRBJ2-4; D gene uncertain. Trimming shortened V by 5 bases and J by 3 bases, and 11 bases separated the two germline ends. CDR1 DFQATT and CDR2 SNEGSKA come from the germline V gene (reference sequence). The CDR3 has 13 residues. For the CDR3, the DNA is TGCAGTGCTGGGTGGTTGGGCAAAAACATTCAGTACTTC. This gives the protein CSAGWLGKNIQYF.

At least ten counts were recorded for this clonotype. CDR3 sequence: CASSFDWGTSTEAFF. CDR3 coding DNA: TGCGCCAGCAGCTTTGATTGGGGAACCTCCACTGAAGCTTTCTTT. V gene TRBV5-1 combines with J gene TRBJ1-1; D gene uncertain. The germline V gene has CDR1 SGHRS and CDR2 YFSETQ. CDR3 length: 15 residues. V was cut by 2 bases and J by 4 bases, with 15 bases left in between.

This clonotype was seen at least ten times. The rearrangement joins TRBV11-1 to TRBJ2-1, with 10 bases fitting TRBD2. The ends lost 1 base at V and 4 bases at J; junction bases unmatched: 13. This CDR3 has 19 residues. From germline, CDR1 is SGHAT and CDR2 FQDESV (reference sequence). The DNA of the CDR3 is TGTGCCAGCAGCTTAGTGCCTCCTAGCGGGAGTACCTTGTACAATGAGCAGTTCTTC. Its translation: CASSLVPPSGSTLYNEQFF.

This clonotype was observed at least ten times. This sequence joins TRBV10-3 and TRBJ2-3; no firm D call. The V end was cut by 2 bases, the J end by 2 bases, with 14 bases between. Looked up from germline, CDR1 is ENHRY and CDR2 is SYGVKD. CDR3 length equals 16 residues. The CDR3 DNA sequence: TGTGCCATCAGTGAGACGTCTCTCGCCTACACAGATACGCAGTATTTT. Amino acid sequence: CAISETSLAYTDTQYF.

This clonotype was counted ten times or more. The CDR3 DNA follows: TGTGCCAGCAGCCGTCGAGTTGACCTCGGGCGGGCTACTAATGAAAAACTGTTTTTT. Its protein is CASSRRVDLGRATNEKLFF. The chain has TRBV9 and TRBJ1-4; D unresolved. This CDR3 comprises 19 residues. Trimming removed 4 bases from V and 2 bases from J, with 24 bases in between. The V gene's germline CDR1 is SGDLS and CDR2 YYNGEE.

This clonotype has a count of ten or more. This rearrangement joins TRBV4-2 to TRBJ2-5; tentative D call: TRBD2 (5 bases). Trimming took 5 bases from V and 2 from J, leaving 9 bases between them. CDR1 and CDR2 (germline): LGHNA, YNFKEQ. This CDR3 contains 13 residues. Written as DNA, the CDR3 is TGTGCCAGCAGCGCGAGGGCGCAAGAGACCCAGTACTTC. Protein product: CASSARAQETQYF.

The sample holds many counts of this clonotype. The chain joins TRBV15 to TRBJ1-3; no clear D gene. The germline V and J ends were trimmed by 0 bases and 3 bases, with 9 bases remaining between them. The CDR3 is 15 residues long. The V gene's germline CDR1 is LNHNV and CDR2 YYDKDF (reference sequence). The CDR3 here is CATSRDRRSGNTIYF. The CDR3, as DNA: TGTGCCACCAGCAGAGATAGGAGGAGTGGAAACACCATATATTTT.

With regard to this clonotype: One end of the junction does not line up with germline, which may come from a read error. V is TRBV7-2 and J is TRBJ2-7; the D is unclear. Germline V lookup: CDR1 SGHTA, CDR2 FQGNSA. This CDR3 is 13 amino acids long. This chain's CDR3 is CAIGLRQSFEQYF. CDR3 nucleotide sequence: TGTGCCATCGGCCTGAGGCAGTCCTTCGAGCAGTACTTC.

This clonotype was observed at least ten times. The chain uses TRBV28 and TRBJ2-3; TRBD1 is a possible D gene (5 bases). The length of the CDR3 is 14 residues. V dropped 8 bases and J dropped 1 base, with 13 bases sitting between them. Per the germline V gene, CDR1 is MDHEN and CDR2 is SYDVKM. The CDR3 sequence: CASGLGARTDTQYF. DNA for the CDR3: TGTGCCAGCGGCTTAGGGGCACGCACAGATACGCAGTATTTT.